This T cell receptor beta chain was captured by sequencing in a study of blood T cell repertoires in COVID-19. Germline V lookup: CDR1 SGHRS, CDR2 YFSETQ. V lost 3 bases to trimming and J lost 1 base, with 7 bases between them. The CDR3 loop spans 13 amino acids. This clone came up many times. Clones were sequenced by immunoSEQ multiplex PCR, and TCRdb holds only the in-frame ones, with some missing. The data show about 50,000 clones, with 81% seen just once and roughly 29% held by the top ten. Sequenced sample: peripheral blood. The TCR was taken from a woman of 80 years or more with COVID-19, enrolled during active disease. V is TRBV5-1 and J is TRBJ1-1; possible D gene TRBD1, 5 bases. DNA of the CDR3: TGCGCCAGCAGCTGGGACTGGAACACTGAAGCTTTCTTT. This codes for CASSWDWNTEAFF.